This paragraph covers one T cell receptor (beta chain) sequence. Antigen unknown. These data originate in a study of blood T cells in healthy people across ages. Overall study: Researchers report that template switching captured about one barcoded beta molecule per two T cells. Study-wide results and limits: With naive T cell percentage, TCR beta diversity showed a strong correlation.

Primers used in a second PCR of about 7 to 12 cycles were a sample-barcoded 5' primer and a J-beta primer mix. Paired-end reads containing CDR3 totaled no fewer than 2.5 million for each sample. MiXCR, run by TCRdb on the 5' RACE reads, gives a single entry per CDR3 protein. Of 1.8 million or so distinct CDR3 sequences listed, about two fifths are singletons. This TCR was recovered from a human donor in good health. The sample taken for sequencing was blood.

The DNA for the CDR3 is TGCAGTGCTAGTTCTGTGGGGGGGTATGGCTACACCTTC. Residues: CSASSVGGYGYTF. The chain recombines TRBV20-1 with TRBJ1-2; D may be TRBD1 (5 bases). Germline values: CDR1 DFQATT, CDR2 SNEGSKA (reference sequence). Between the trimmed V and J ends, which lost 3 bases and 5 bases, there was a span of 13 bases. The CDR3 covers 13 residues.